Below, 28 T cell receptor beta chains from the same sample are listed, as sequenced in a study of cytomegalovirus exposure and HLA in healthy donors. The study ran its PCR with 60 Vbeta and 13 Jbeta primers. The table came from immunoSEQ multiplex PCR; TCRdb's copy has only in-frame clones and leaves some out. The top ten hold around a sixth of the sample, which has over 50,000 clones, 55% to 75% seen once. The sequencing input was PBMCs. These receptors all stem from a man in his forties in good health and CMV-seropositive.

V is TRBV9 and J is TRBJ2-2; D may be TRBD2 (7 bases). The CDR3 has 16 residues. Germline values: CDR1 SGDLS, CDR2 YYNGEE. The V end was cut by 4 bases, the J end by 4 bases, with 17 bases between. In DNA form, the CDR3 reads TGTGCCAGCAGCAAAGGGGGGGGGCGGTCCACCGGGGAGCTGTTTTTT. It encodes CASSKGGGRSTGELFF.

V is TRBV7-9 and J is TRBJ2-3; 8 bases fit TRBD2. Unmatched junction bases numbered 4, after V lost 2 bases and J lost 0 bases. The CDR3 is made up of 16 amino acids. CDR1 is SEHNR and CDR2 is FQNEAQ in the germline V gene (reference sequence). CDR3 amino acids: CASSLYSGTSTDTQYF. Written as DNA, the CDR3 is TGTGCCAGCAGCTTATATAGCGGGACTAGCACAGATACGCAGTATTTT.

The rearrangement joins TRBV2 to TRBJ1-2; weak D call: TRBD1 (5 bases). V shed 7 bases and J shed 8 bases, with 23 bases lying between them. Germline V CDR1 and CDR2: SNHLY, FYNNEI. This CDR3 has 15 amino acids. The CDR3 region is CASKDRDTGLRGYTF. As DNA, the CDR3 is TGTGCCAGCAAGGACCGCGATACAGGATTAAGAGGCTACACCTTC.

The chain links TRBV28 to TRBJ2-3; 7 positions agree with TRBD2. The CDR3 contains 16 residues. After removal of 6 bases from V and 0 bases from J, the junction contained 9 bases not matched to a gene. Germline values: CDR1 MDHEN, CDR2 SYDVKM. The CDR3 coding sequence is TGTGCCAGCAGCTCAGGGACTACCCCTAGCACAGATACGCAGTATTTT. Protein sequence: CASSSGTTPSTDTQYF.

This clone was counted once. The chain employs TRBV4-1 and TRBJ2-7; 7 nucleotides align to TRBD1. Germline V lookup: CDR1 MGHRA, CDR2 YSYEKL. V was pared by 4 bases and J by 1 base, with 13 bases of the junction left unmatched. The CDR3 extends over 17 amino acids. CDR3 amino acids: CASSRIQGPRGSYEQYF. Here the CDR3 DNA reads TGCGCCAGCAGCCGAATACAGGGGCCCCGGGGTTCCTACGAGCAGTACTTC.

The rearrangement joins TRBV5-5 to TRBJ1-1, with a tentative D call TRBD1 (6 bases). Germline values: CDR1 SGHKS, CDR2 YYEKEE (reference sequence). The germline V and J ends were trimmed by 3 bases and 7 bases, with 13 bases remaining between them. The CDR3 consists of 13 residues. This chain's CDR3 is CASSSYDRNEAFF. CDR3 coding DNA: TGTGCCAGCAGCTCATACGACAGGAATGAAGCTTTCTTT.

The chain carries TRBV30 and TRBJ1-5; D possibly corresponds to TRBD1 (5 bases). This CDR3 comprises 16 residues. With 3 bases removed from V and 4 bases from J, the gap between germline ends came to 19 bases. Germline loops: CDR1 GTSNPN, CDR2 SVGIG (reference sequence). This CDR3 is CAWSLGGPTQNQPQHF. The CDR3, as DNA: TGTGCCTGGAGCCTGGGGGGACCCACGCAAAATCAGCCCCAGCATTTT.

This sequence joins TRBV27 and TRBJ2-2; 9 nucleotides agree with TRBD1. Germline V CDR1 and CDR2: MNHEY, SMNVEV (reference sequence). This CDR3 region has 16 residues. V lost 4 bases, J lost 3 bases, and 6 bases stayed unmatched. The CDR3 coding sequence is TGTGCCAGCAGTTACAGGGGGCAATGGGACACCGGGGAGCTGTTTTTT. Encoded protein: CASSYRGQWDTGELFF.

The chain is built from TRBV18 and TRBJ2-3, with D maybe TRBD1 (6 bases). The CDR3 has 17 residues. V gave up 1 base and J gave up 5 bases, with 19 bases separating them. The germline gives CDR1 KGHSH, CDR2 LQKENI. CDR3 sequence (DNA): TGTGCCAGCTCACCACGTATGGGGGCCCTAAATGGAGATACGCAGTATTTT. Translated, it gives CASSPRMGALNGDTQYF.

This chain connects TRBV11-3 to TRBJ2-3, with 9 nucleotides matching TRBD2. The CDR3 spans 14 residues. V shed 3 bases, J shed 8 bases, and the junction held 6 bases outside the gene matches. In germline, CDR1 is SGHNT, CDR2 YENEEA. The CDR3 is CASSLPAGGVTQYF. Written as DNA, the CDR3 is TGTGCCAGCAGCTTGCCAGCGGGAGGCGTTACGCAGTATTTT. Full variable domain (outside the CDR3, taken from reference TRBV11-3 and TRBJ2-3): EAGVVQSPRYKIIEKKQPVAFWCNPISGHNTLYWYLQNLGQGPELLIRYENEEAVDDSQLPKDRFSAERLKGVDSTLKIQPAELGDSAVYLCASSLPAGGVTQYFGPGTRLTVL.

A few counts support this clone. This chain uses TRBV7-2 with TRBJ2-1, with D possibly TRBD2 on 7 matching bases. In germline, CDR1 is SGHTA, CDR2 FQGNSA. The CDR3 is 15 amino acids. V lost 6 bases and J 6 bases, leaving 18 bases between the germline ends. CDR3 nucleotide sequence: TGTGCCAGCAGGATTAGCGCGGGGGCCTTCAATGAGCAGTTCTTC. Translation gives CASRISAGAFNEQFF. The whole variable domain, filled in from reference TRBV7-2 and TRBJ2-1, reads GAGVSQSPSNKVTEKGKDVELRCDPISGHTALYWYRQSLGQGLEFLIYFQGNSAPDKSGLPSDRFSAERTGGSVSTLTIQRTQQEDSAVYLCASRISAGAFNEQFFGPGTRLTVL.

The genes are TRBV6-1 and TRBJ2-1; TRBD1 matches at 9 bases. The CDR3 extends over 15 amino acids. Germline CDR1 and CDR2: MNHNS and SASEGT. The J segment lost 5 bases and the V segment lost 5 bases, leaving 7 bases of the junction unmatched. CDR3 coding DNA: TGTGCCAGCAGTTCTTTGGACAGGGGAAACAATGAGCAGTTCTTC. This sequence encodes CASSSLDRGNNEQFF.

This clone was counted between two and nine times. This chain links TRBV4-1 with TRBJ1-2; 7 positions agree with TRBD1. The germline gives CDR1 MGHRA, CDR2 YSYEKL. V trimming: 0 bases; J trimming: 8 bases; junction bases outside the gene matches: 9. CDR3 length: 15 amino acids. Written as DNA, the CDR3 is TGCGCCAGCAGCCAAGATTTACCGACAGGGCGAGGCTACACCTTC. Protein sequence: CASSQDLPTGRGYTF.

This CDR3 is CASSLGLSRLARLYEQYF. CDR3 nucleotide sequence: TGTGCCAGCAGCTTAGGGTTATCTCGACTAGCGAGACTCTACGAGCAGTACTTC. The V call is TRBV7-2, the J call TRBJ2-7, with 8 nucleotides matching TRBD2. CDR1 is SGHTA, CDR2 FQGNSA, per germline. The V gene end was trimmed by 1 base and the J gene end by 3 bases; junction bases not matched to a gene: 14. The CDR3 runs to 18 residues.

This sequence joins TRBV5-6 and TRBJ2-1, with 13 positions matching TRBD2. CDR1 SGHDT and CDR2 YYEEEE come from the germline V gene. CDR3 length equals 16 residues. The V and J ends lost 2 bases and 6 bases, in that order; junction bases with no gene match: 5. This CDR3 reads CASSFLRTSGSNEQFF. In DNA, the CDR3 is TGTGCCAGCAGCTTTTTAAGGACTAGCGGGAGCAATGAGCAGTTCTTC.

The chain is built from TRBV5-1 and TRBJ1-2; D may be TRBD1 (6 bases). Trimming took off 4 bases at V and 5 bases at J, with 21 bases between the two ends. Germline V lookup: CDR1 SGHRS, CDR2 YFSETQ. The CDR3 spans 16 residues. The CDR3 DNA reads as TGCGCCAGCAGCACTACAGAACAGGGTATTGGGTATGGCTACACCTTC. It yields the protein CASSTTEQGIGYGYTF.

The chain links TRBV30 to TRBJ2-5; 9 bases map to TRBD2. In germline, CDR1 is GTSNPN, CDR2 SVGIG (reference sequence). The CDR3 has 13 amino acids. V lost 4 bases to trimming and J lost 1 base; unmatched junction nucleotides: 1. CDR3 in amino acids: CAWKRGVQETQYF. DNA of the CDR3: TGTGCCTGGAAGCGGGGGGTCCAAGAGACCCAGTACTTC.

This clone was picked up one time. This chain's CDR3 is CASNLGTGVEQYF. The CDR3 DNA follows: TGCGCCAGCAACTTAGGGACAGGGGTCGAGCAGTACTTC. The rearrangement links TRBV5-1 to TRBJ2-7, with 10 nucleotides matching TRBD1. J was trimmed by 6 bases and V by 6 bases; bases with no gene match: 6. Germline CDR1 reads SGHRS; CDR2 reads YFSETQ. The CDR3 has 13 residues.

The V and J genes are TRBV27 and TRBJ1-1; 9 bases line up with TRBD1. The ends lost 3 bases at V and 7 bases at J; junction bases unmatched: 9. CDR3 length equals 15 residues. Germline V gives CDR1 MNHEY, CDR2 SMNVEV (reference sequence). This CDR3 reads CASSFGLQGAVEAFF. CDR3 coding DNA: TGTGCCAGCAGTTTTGGCTTACAGGGGGCCGTTGAAGCTTTCTTT.

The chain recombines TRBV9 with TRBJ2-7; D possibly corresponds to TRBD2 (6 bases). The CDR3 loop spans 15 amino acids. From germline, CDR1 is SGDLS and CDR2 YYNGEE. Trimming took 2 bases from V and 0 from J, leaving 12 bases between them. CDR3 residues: CASSVEGSASYEQYF. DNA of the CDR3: TGTGCCAGCAGCGTGGAGGGGTCGGCCTCCTACGAGCAGTACTTC.

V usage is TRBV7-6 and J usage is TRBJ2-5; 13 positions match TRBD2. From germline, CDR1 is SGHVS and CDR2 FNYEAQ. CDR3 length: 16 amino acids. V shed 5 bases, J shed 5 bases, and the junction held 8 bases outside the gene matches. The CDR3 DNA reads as TGTGCCAGCAGCCCTCGGACTAGCGGGAGTTTGGAGACCCAGTACTTC. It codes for CASSPRTSGSLETQYF.

CDR3 residues: CASSDNLGQNTDTQYF. CDR3 nucleotide sequence: TGTGCCAGCAGTGATAATTTGGGACAGAACACAGATACGCAGTATTTT. J is TRBJ2-3 and V is TRBV25-1; 7 nucleotides line up with TRBD1. The junction had 8 bases not matched to a gene; V was cut back by 3 bases and J by 2 bases. The CDR3 runs 16 residues. The germline CDR1 and CDR2 sequences are MGHDK and SYGVNS.

CDR3 sequence reads: CAISPLGGQGFSHEQYF. In DNA form, the CDR3 reads TGTGCCATCAGTCCTCTGGGGGGGCAGGGGTTTTCCCACGAGCAGTACTTC. V gene TRBV10-3 combines with J gene TRBJ2-5; D perhaps matches TRBD2 (7 bases). The DNA end is a closer match to TRBJ2-7, so the J assignment may be wrong. The CDR3 runs to 17 residues. The germline V gene has CDR1 ENHRY and CDR2 SYGVKD.

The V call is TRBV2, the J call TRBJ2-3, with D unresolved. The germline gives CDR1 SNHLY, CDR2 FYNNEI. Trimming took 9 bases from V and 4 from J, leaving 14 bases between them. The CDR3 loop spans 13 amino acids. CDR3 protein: CARSTIGADTQYF. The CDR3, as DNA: TGTGCCAGGTCGACCATCGGAGCAGATACGCAGTATTTT.

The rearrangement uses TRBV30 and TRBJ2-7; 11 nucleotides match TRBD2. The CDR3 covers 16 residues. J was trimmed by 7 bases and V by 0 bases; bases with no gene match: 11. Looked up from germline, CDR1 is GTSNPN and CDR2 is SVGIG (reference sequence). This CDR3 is CAWSVRSGGVQGEQYF. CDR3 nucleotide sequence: TGTGCCTGGAGTGTACGTAGCGGGGGGGTCCAGGGAGAGCAGTACTTC. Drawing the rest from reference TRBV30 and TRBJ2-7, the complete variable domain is SQTIHQWPATLVQPVGSPLSLECTVEGTSNPNLYWYRQAAGRGLQLLFYSVGIGQISSEVPQNLSASRPQDRQFILSSKKLLLSDSGFYLCAWSVRSGGVQGEQYFGPGTRLTVT.

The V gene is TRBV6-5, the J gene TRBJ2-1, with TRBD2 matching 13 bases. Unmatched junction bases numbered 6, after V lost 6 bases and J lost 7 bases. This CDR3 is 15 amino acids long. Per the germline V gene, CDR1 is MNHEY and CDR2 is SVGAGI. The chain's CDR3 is CASRVLAGGANEQFF. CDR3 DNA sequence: TGTGCCAGCAGGGTACTAGCGGGGGGGGCGAATGAGCAGTTCTTC.

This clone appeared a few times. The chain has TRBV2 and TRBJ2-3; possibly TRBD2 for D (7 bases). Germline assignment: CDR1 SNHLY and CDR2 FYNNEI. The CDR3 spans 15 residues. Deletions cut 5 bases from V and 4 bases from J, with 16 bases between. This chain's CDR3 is CASSHRAGTSDTQYF. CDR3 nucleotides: TGTGCCAGCAGTCACAGAGCGGGGACATCAGATACGCAGTATTTT.

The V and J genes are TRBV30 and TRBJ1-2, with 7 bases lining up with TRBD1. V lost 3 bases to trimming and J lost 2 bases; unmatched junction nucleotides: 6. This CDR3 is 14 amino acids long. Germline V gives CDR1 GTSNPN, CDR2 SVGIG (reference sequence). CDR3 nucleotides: TGTGCCTGGAGAACAGGGGTATCGAACTATGGCTACACCTTC. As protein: CAWRTGVSNYGYTF.